This TCR beta chain was documented in a study of blood T cell repertoires in COVID-19. Study at large: Acute-phase and convalescent COVID-19 samples originated in the United States, Italy and Spain.

Original handling: The authors estimated nucleated cell counts from reference gene primer amplification. Clones were sequenced by immunoSEQ multiplex PCR, and TCRdb holds only the in-frame ones, with some missing. That table furnishes V, J and clone size, whereas the DNA furnished D and trimming. The table includes under 250,000 clones, over 75% detected once. From germline, CDR1 is LGHDT and CDR2 YNNKEL (reference sequence). The CDR3 is 22 amino acids. Trimming at V came to 0 bases and at J to 0 bases, leaving 20 bases not matched to a gene. Participant age was roughly 18 to 95 years, and participants resided in about 25 US areas. Each participant's cohort was designated according to participant-reported clinical history.

The chain combines TRBV3-1 (or the pseudogene TRBV3-2) with TRBJ2-3; 8 nucleotides line up with TRBD2. The material sequenced was PBMCs or T cells enriched from blood (not recorded which). The TCR comes from a man in his thirties or forties with acute COVID-19. The CDR3: CASSQDKADFLASGPSTDTQYF. The DNA of the CDR3 is TGTGCCAGCAGCCAAGATAAGGCGGACTTTTTGGCTAGCGGGCCGAGCACAGATACGCAGTATTTT.